The 21 T cell receptor beta chains listed next were all sequenced from one sample in a study of cytomegalovirus exposure and HLA in healthy donors. A multiplex PCR was run with 60 Vbeta primers and 13 Jbeta primers. The repertoire was sequenced with immunoSEQ multiplex PCR; TCRdb's copy has only in-frame clones and lacks some. Of 200,000 to 250,000 clones listed, 82% are singletons. Sequencing input: PBMCs. These receptors were collected from a woman between 35 and 50 years old in good health and CMV-seropositive.

The chain combines TRBV6-5 with TRBJ2-1; 7 nucleotides agree with TRBD2. V shed 5 bases and J 5 bases; nucleotides not matched to a gene: 3. The CDR3 runs 13 residues. Per the germline V gene, CDR1 is MNHEY and CDR2 is SVGAGI. This CDR3 is CASSGLGNNEQFF. The CDR3 DNA reads as TGTGCCAGCAGTGGACTAGGAAACAATGAGCAGTTCTTC.

This chain joins TRBV19 and TRBJ2-2, with a possible D match to TRBD2 (6 bases). Deletions cut 8 bases from V and 3 bases from J, with 10 bases between. The CDR3 has 13 residues. Germline CDR1 and CDR2: LNHDA and SQIVND (reference sequence). CDR3 in amino acids: CASGDSYTGELFF. CDR3 sequence (DNA): TGTGCCAGTGGGGACTCGTACACCGGGGAGCTGTTTTTT. The full variable domain, rest sourced from reference TRBV19 and TRBJ2-2, is DGGITQSPKYLFRKEGQNVTLSCEQNLNHDAMYWYRQDPGQGLRLIYYSQIVNDFQKGDIAEGYSVSREKKESFPLTVTSAQKNPTAFYLCASGDSYTGELFFGEGSRLTVL.

The chain combines TRBV30 with TRBJ2-7; TRBD2 might be the D (6 bases). CDR3 size: 15 residues. The V gene's germline CDR1 is GTSNPN and CDR2 SVGIG (reference sequence). Trimming took off 0 bases at V and 6 bases at J, with 18 bases between the two ends. CDR3 protein: CAWSVLGDLGGEQYF. As DNA, the CDR3 is TGTGCCTGGAGTGTACTCGGGGACTTAGGTGGCGAGCAGTACTTC.

The chain combines TRBV7-2 with TRBJ1-1; D ambiguous. The germline V gene has CDR1 SGHTA and CDR2 FQGNSA. The ends were cut back, 3 bases at V and 4 bases at J, with 12 bases in the middle. CDR3 length equals 14 residues. The CDR3 DNA sequence: TGTGCCAGCAGCTTTGATGTTCGGGGCACTGAAGCTTTCTTT. It codes for CASSFDVRGTEAFF.

This sequence joins TRBV9 and TRBJ2-1; TRBD1 might be the D (6 bases). This CDR3 is built from 16 residues. Germline lookup yields CDR1 SGDLS and CDR2 YYNGEE. Trimming left V 0 bases short and J 4 bases short, with 14 bases between. The chain's CDR3 is CASSVAAGDLYNEQFF. The DNA of the CDR3 is TGTGCCAGCAGCGTAGCAGCAGGGGACCTTTACAATGAGCAGTTCTTC.

The chain recombines TRBV2 with TRBJ2-5; D possibly corresponds to TRBD2 (6 bases). The ends were cut back, 1 base at V and 5 bases at J, with 11 bases in the middle. This CDR3 has 14 residues. CDR1 SNHLY and CDR2 FYNNEI come from the germline V gene. The CDR3 nucleotides are TGTGCCAGCAGTGAAGAACTAGCTGGGGAGACCCAGTACTTC. Its protein is CASSEELAGETQYF. Full variable domain (missing parts from reference TRBV2 and TRBJ2-5): EPEVTQTPSHQVTQMGQEVILRCVPISNHLYFYWYRQILGQKVEFLVSFYNNEISEKSEIFDDQFSVERPDGSNFTLKIRSTKLEDSAMYFCASSEELAGETQYFGPGTRLLVL.

The chain is built from TRBV5-1 and TRBJ1-2; 10 positions match TRBD1. V dropped 4 bases and J dropped 6; count of bases not matched to a gene: 21. Per the germline V gene, CDR1 is SGHRS and CDR2 is YFSETQ. This CDR3 comprises 19 residues. The CDR3: CASSRSSGTGEGLGNGYTF. As DNA, the CDR3 is TGCGCCAGCAGCCGCTCATCCGGGACAGGGGAAGGTTTGGGCAATGGCTACACCTTC. Variable domain in full (rest from reference TRBV5-1 and TRBJ1-2): KAGVTQTPRYLIKTRGQQVTLSCSPISGHRSVSWYQQTPGQGLQFLFEYFSETQRNKGNFPGRFSGRQFSNSRSEMNVSTLELGDSALYLCASSRSSGTGEGLGNGYTFGSGTRLTVV.

This clone was detected only a few times. The chain has TRBV5-6 and TRBJ2-7; D may be TRBD1 (5 bases). This CDR3 is 15 amino acids long. CDR1 and CDR2 (germline): SGHDT, YYEEEE. Trimming removed 2 bases from V and 1 base from J, with 13 bases in between. The DNA of the CDR3 is TGTGCCAGCAGCTTAGCAGGGATCAGGTCCTACGAGCAGTACTTC. Its protein product is CASSLAGIRSYEQYF. The whole variable domain, filled in from reference TRBV5-6 and TRBJ2-7, reads DAGVTQSPTHLIKTRGQQVTLRCSPKSGHDTVSWYQQALGQGPQFIFQYYEEEERQRGNFPDRFSGHQFPNYSSELNVNALLLGDSALYLCASSLAGIRSYEQYFGPGTRLTVT.

The chain joins TRBV9 to TRBJ1-2, with a possible D match to TRBD1 (5 bases). This CDR3 has 16 residues. Trimming took 0 bases from V and 1 from J, leaving 13 bases between them. Germline CDR1 is SGDLS and CDR2 is YYNGEE. DNA of the CDR3: TGTGCCAGCAGCGTAGGACCTCAAGACAGTAACTATGGCTACACCTTC. As protein: CASSVGPQDSNYGYTF.

The V and J genes are TRBV30 and TRBJ1-1; TRBD1 matches 7 bases. CDR1 GTSNPN and CDR2 SVGIG come from the germline V gene (reference sequence). CDR3 size: 13 residues. The V and J ends lost 6 bases and 5 bases, in that order; junction bases with no gene match: 9. CDR3 sequence (DNA): TGTGCCTGCACAGGGGATGTAAGGACTGAAGCTTTCTTT. This encodes CACTGDVRTEAFF.

This sequence joins TRBV7-2 and TRBJ2-3; a weak D match, TRBD2 (5 bases). The V end was cut by 2 bases, the J end by 0 bases, with 12 bases between. The CDR3 has 16 residues. The germline gives CDR1 SGHTA, CDR2 FQGNSA. The CDR3 DNA follows: TGTGCCAGCAGCTTATGGAGCGGACCTAGCACAGATACGCAGTATTTT. Amino acid sequence: CASSLWSGPSTDTQYF.

V usage is TRBV6-4 and J usage is TRBJ2-2; 7 bases match TRBD2. After removal of 1 base from V and 3 bases from J, the junction contained 2 bases not matched to a gene. This CDR3 has 15 residues. The germline gives CDR1 MRHNA, CDR2 SNTAGT. The CDR3 coding sequence is TGTGCCAGCAGTGACTTCAGCGGGGACACCGGGGAGCTGTTTTTT. This encodes CASSDFSGDTGELFF.

This clone was seen a single time. The V call is TRBV18, the J call TRBJ1-1; maybe TRBD1 (6 bases). Germline lookup yields CDR1 KGHSH and CDR2 LQKENI. The V end lost 4 bases, the J end lost 0 bases, and 12 bases lay between the germline ends. The CDR3 has 15 amino acids. CDR3 nucleotide sequence: TGTGCCAGCTCACTCGGACAGCCTATGAACACTGAAGCTTTCTTT. It specifies CASSLGQPMNTEAFF. The entire variable domain, with the rest obtained from reference TRBV18 and TRBJ1-1, is as follows: NAGVMQNPRHLVRRRGQEARLRCSPMKGHSHVYWYRQLPEEGLKFMVYLQKENIIDESGMPKERFSAEFPKEGPSILRIQQVVRGDSAAYFCASSLGQPMNTEAFFGQGTRLTVV.

This chain links TRBV2 with TRBJ1-2; D call uncertain. V lost 4 bases, J lost 8 bases, and 14 bases lay in between. This CDR3 spans 13 amino acids. Germline values: CDR1 SNHLY, CDR2 FYNNEI. CDR3 DNA: TGTGCCAGCAGTGTTTACGGGATGGAAGGCTACACCTTC. Its translation is CASSVYGMEGYTF.

The V and J genes are TRBV28 and TRBJ2-1; D gene unclear. Germline CDR1 is MDHEN and CDR2 is SYDVKM. This CDR3 has 13 residues. The V end lost 1 base, the J end lost 6 bases, and 7 bases lay between the germline ends. The CDR3 region has the DNA TGTGCCAGCAGTTTATCGGAGCCCAATGAGCAGTTCTTC. Amino acid sequence: CASSLSEPNEQFF.

The chain has TRBV4-3 and TRBJ2-7, with TRBD1 as a possible D gene (5 bases). This CDR3 region has 13 residues. V was cut by 1 base and J by 3 bases, with 7 bases left in between. CDR1 is LGHNA, CDR2 YSLEER, per germline. The CDR3 loop is CASSQGGGYEQYF. The CDR3 nucleotides read TGCGCCAGCAGCCAAGGGGGCGGCTACGAGCAGTACTTC.

The genes are TRBV15 and TRBJ1-1; a possible D gene is TRBD1 (5 bases). CDR1 is LNHNV, CDR2 YYDKDF, per germline (reference sequence). Deletions cut 0 bases from V and 0 bases from J, with 8 bases between. There are 15 residues in the CDR3. The CDR3: CATSRERTLNTEAFF. CDR3 sequence (DNA): TGTGCCACCAGCAGAGAAAGGACACTGAACACTGAAGCTTTCTTT. Drawing the rest from reference TRBV15 and TRBJ1-1, the complete variable domain is DAMVIQNPRYQVTQFGKPVTLSCSQTLNHNVMYWYQQKSSQAPKLLFHYYDKDFNNEADTPDNFQSRRPNTSFCFLDIRSPGLGDTAMYLCATSRERTLNTEAFFGQGTRLTVV.

The chain uses TRBV7-2 and TRBJ2-5, with 7 bases fitting TRBD2. The V gene's germline CDR1 is SGHTA and CDR2 FQGNSA. V lost 1 base and J lost 5; bases outside the gene matches: 4. The CDR3 consists of 14 residues. The CDR3 DNA follows: TGTGCCAGCAGCTTAGGACTAGCTACTGAGACCCAGTACTTC. Amino acid sequence: CASSLGLATETQYF. Supplemented by reference TRBV7-2 and TRBJ2-5, the full variable domain reads GAGVSQSPSNKVTEKGKDVELRCDPISGHTALYWYRQSLGQGLEFLIYFQGNSAPDKSGLPSDRFSAERTGGSVSTLTIQRTQQEDSAVYLCASSLGLATETQYFGPGTRLLVL.

The chain combines TRBV19 with TRBJ1-5; TRBD1 is a possible D gene (5 bases). Germline V lookup: CDR1 LNHDA, CDR2 SQIVND (reference sequence). This CDR3 has 14 residues. Between the trimmed V and J ends, which lost 6 bases and 3 bases, there was a span of 12 bases. The CDR3 nucleotides are TGTGCCAGTAGCCCCCGACAGTTCAATCAGCCCCAGCATTTT. The encoded protein is CASSPRQFNQPQHF.

In this sample, this clone turned up a few times. The J gene is TRBJ1-5, the V gene TRBV4-3; no clear D. Germline V gene lookup returns CDR1 LGHNA and CDR2 YSLEER. V lost 0 bases and J 6 bases, leaving 6 bases between the germline ends. This CDR3 is built from 13 residues. Written as DNA, the CDR3 is TGCGCCAGCAGCCAAGATCTAGCTCAGCCCCAGCATTTT. This codes for CASSQDLAQPQHF.

This clone was seen more than once but under ten times. V gene TRBV5-6 combines with J gene TRBJ2-7; D possibly corresponds to TRBD2 (6 bases). Germline values: CDR1 SGHDT, CDR2 YYEEEE. The CDR3 is 11 amino acids. The V and J ends lost 2 bases and 12 bases respectively, with 12 bases between them. The CDR3 protein is CASSLGGIRYF. The CDR3 DNA sequence: TGTGCCAGCAGCTTAGGAGGGATTAGGTACTTC.